The T cell receptor beta chain under discussion was sequenced for a study of blood T cell repertoires in COVID-19 (dated by TCRdb to 2019 to 2021). Background for the entire study: Samples from collaborators originated in the United States, Italy and Spain and spanned both the acute and convalescent phases of COVID-19. A freely available public database, intended as a resource for researchers studying the immune response to SARS-CoV-2, is where the repertoires were released. Nearly every sample came with metadata listing a de-identified subject ID, COVID-19 status, age in years and sex. Samples came from the ongoing ImmuneRACE study (first 160 participants) plus 1,254 subjects from 6 global collaborators. The material from the prospective study consisted of cDNA or gDNA derived from T cells, B-cell-depleted T cells, or PBMCs. Where available, HLA class I and class II types were taken from metadata supplied by the sample provider and were not determined by assay-based typing. Subjects who had been exposed to COVID-19, were actively infected with it, or had recovered from it provided the deeply sampled blood TCRbeta repertoires that made up the dataset. Study-level results and caveats: Clinical and demographic metadata were provided uncurated, with the amount varying by source and participant.

Collaborating institutions collected whole blood in K2EDTA tubes following their own protocols. For TCRbeta analysis, collaborators shipped samples as frozen whole blood, isolated PBMCs, or DNA extracted from either of those sample types. Remarks on this clone: Its recognized antigen is unknown. Base quality data are lacking; no much larger clone is found one base away.

TCRbeta CDR3 regions were amplified from genomic DNA by means of the immunoSEQ Assay, a bias-controlled multiplex PCR. As for the authors' bioinformatics: The number of nucleated cells in each sample was estimated by amplification of reference gene primers within the assay. To quantify the absolute abundance of each unique TCRbeta CDR3 rearrangement, sequence reads were collapsed and filtered. For each sample, productive Simpson clonality was calculated as the square root of Simpson's diversity index over productive rearrangements. TCRdb obtained this table from immuneACCESS and retained in-frame rearrangements with V and J assigned. These tables miss some clones; where compared with another copy, unresolved V genes account for less than half of the shortfall, and the remainder is unexplained. That table furnishes V, J and clone size, whereas the DNA furnished D and trimming. This sample holds about 170,000 clones; approximately 92% were observed only once. 3.5% to 5% of the sample belongs to the ten largest clones.

V is trimmed back by 1 base and J by 3 bases, and the junction contains 14 bases that no gene match accounts for. From the germline V gene, CDR1 is SGHNT and CDR2 is YENEEA. From the cysteine through the phenylalanine, the CDR3 covers 19 amino acids. The entry retains the CDR3 DNA only, 57 bases that are in frame from base 1. The chain uses TRBV11-3 and TRBJ2-1; a stretch of 8 junction bases matches TRBD2. This receptor was obtained from a woman aged 50 to 65 with acute or convalescent COVID-19. Input material: peripheral blood. Read as DNA, the sequence is TGTGCCAGCAGCTTAGGGTGGGCTAGCGGGCCCGGTGACTACAATGAGCAGTTCTTC. This gives the protein CASSLGWASGPGDYNEQFF.